What follows are 26 T cell receptor beta chains derived from one specimen sequenced in a study of T cell repertoires in cytomegalovirus infection. TCRdb fed the reads into MiXCR, producing one record per CDR3 protein. Of about 180,000 distinct CDR3 sequences in the sample, about a sixth are singletons; the top ten hold roughly 24%. Sequencing was performed on CD8+ T cells from PBMCs. The receptors were gathered from a human donor in good health (CMV status not recorded). Some clones in this sample may be carry-over from other donors' samples.

This clonotype was recorded a few times. CDR3 sequence reads: CASSLTDSYNEQFF. The DNA of the CDR3 is TGTGCCAGCAGCTTGACAGACTCCTACAATGAGCAGTTCTTC. This chain uses TRBV7-9 with TRBJ2-1; a possible D gene is TRBD1 (5 bases). V was pared by 3 bases and J by 0 bases, with 6 bases between. CDR3 length: 14 amino acids. The V gene's germline CDR1 is SEHNR and CDR2 FQNEAQ (reference sequence).

The rearrangement links TRBV12-3 or TRBV12-4 to TRBJ2-1; D is uncertain. The CDR3 covers 12 residues. With 2 bases removed from V and 7 bases from J, the gap between germline ends came to 6 bases. CDR3 residues: CASSLRANEQFF. CDR3 sequence (DNA): TGTGCCAGCAGTTTAAGGGCAAATGAGCAGTTCTTC.

This clonotype was counted many times. The rearrangement joins TRBV7-2 to TRBJ2-7; D gene ambiguous. Germline CDR1 is SGHTA and CDR2 is FQGNSA. The CDR3 is 11 residues long. V was pared by 2 bases and J by 6 bases, with 5 bases between. This chain's CDR3 is CASSLSVEQYF. As DNA, the CDR3 is TGTGCCAGCAGCTTATCCGTCGAGCAGTACTTC.

In this sample, this clonotype turned up a few times. The rearrangement links TRBV6-2 or TRBV6-3 to TRBJ2-7, with D perhaps being TRBD1 or TRBD2 (7 bases each). Trimming cost V 7 bases and J 3 bases, with 16 bases left between them. This CDR3 has 14 residues. CDR1 and CDR2 (germline): MNHEY, SVGEGT. This CDR3 is CASTSGTAFYEQYF. In DNA, the CDR3 is TGTGCCAGCACCAGCGGGACAGCTTTCTACGAGCAGTACTTC.

The V and J genes are TRBV7-2 and TRBJ2-1, with D hard to call. Germline assignment: CDR1 SGHTA and CDR2 FQGNSA. V was pared by 5 bases and J by 7 bases, with 9 bases between. The CDR3 is made up of 12 amino acids. In DNA form, the CDR3 reads TGTGCCAGCAGCGAAGGGTGGAATGAGCAGTTCTTC. It is translated as CASSEGWNEQFF.

V gene TRBV28 combines with J gene TRBJ2-7, with 9 bases lining up with TRBD1. Per germline, CDR1 MDHEN and CDR2 SYDVKM. V shed 10 bases, J shed 1 base, and the junction held 2 bases outside the gene matches. This CDR3 contains 12 residues. The CDR3 DNA reads as TGTGCCATCGGGACAGGGTCCTACGAGCAGTACTTC. Amino acid sequence: CAIGTGSYEQYF.

This clonotype was counted between two and nine times. This chain joins TRBV12-3 or TRBV12-4 and TRBJ2-7, with a possible D match to TRBD2 (6 bases). V gave up 6 bases and J gave up 2 bases, with 14 bases separating them. CDR3 length: 14 residues. The CDR3 sequence is CASSTRGITYEQYF. The CDR3 DNA follows: TGTGCCAGCAGCACCCGGGGGATTACCTACGAGCAGTACTTC.

The genes are TRBV19 and TRBJ2-5; no definite D call. Germline CDR1 and CDR2: LNHDA and SQIVND (reference sequence). V was trimmed by 5 bases and J by 1 base, leaving 11 bases between them. The CDR3 has 14 residues. In nucleotides, the CDR3 is TGTGCCAGTAGTCAGGACGGCGTCCAAGAGACCCAGTACTTC. Residues: CASSQDGVQETQYF.

The chain uses TRBV12-3 or TRBV12-4 and TRBJ2-1; D may be TRBD1 (5 bases). This CDR3 is 13 amino acids long. The V gene lost 5 bases and the J gene lost 5 bases, with 10 bases spanning the gap. The DNA for the CDR3 is TGTGCCAGCAGTGTACAGGTCCACAATGAGCAGTTCTTC. This codes for CASSVQVHNEQFF.

The chain joins TRBV7-9 to TRBJ1-1; D gene uncertain. The germline CDR1 and CDR2 sequences are SEHNR and FQNEAQ (reference sequence). CDR3 length equals 15 residues. The germline V and J ends were trimmed by 5 bases and 1 base, with 14 bases remaining between them. The CDR3 nucleotides are TGTGCCAGCAGCGTGACTCACTCACAGAACACTGAAGCTTTCTTT. Translating it yields CASSVTHSQNTEAFF.

This clonotype was picked up a small number of times. The CDR3 protein is CASRQDLVRNTEAFF. Written as DNA, the CDR3 is TGTGCCAGCAGGCAGGATCTGGTTCGGAACACTGAAGCTTTCTTT. The chain recombines TRBV6-2 or TRBV6-3 with TRBJ1-1; no firm D call. Trimming took off 6 bases at V and 1 base at J, with 15 bases between the two ends. Germline V gene sequence: CDR1 MNHEY, CDR2 SVGEGT. The CDR3 has 15 amino acids.

V gene TRBV6-2 or TRBV6-3 combines with J gene TRBJ2-1, with TRBD1 matching over 10 bases. V shed 2 bases, J shed 5 bases, and the junction held 3 bases outside the gene matches. Germline V gene data show CDR1 as MNHEY and CDR2 as SVGEGT. There are 15 residues in the CDR3. The CDR3 DNA reads as TGTGCCAGCAGTTACCACGACAGGGGGCACAATGAGCAGTTCTTC. This translates into CASSYHDRGHNEQFF.

V usage is TRBV28 and J usage is TRBJ1-1; D is perhaps TRBD1 (6 bases). The CDR3 is made up of 12 amino acids. V lost 3 bases and J lost 8, with 10 bases in between. Germline V gene sequence: CDR1 MDHEN, CDR2 SYDVKM. The CDR3 spells CASSFPDREAFF. CDR3 nucleotides: TGTGCCAGCAGTTTTCCCGACAGGGAAGCTTTCTTT.

V usage is TRBV7-9 and J usage is TRBJ1-2, with unresolved D. Trimming left V 1 base short and J 7 bases short, with 7 bases between. Germline CDR1 reads SEHNR; CDR2 reads FQNEAQ (reference sequence). The CDR3 covers 12 residues. The CDR3 sequence: CASSLGSSGYTF. The DNA of the CDR3 is TGTGCCAGCAGCTTAGGATCGAGTGGCTACACCTTC.

This rearrangement joins TRBV7-9 to TRBJ2-4, with TRBD1 as a possible D gene (6 bases). Trimming cost V 5 bases and J 0 bases, with 14 bases left between them. Looked up from germline, CDR1 is SEHNR and CDR2 is FQNEAQ (reference sequence). The CDR3 has 16 residues. The CDR3 sequence is CASSLGDTLAKNIQYF. CDR3 in DNA: TGTGCCAGCAGCCTAGGGGACACCTTAGCCAAAAACATTCAGTACTTC.

This clonotype was counted only a few times. V usage is TRBV7-2 and J usage is TRBJ2-3; the D gene could be TRBD1 or TRBD2 (6 bases each). CDR1 is SGHTA, CDR2 FQGNSA, per germline. This CDR3 comprises 16 residues. Trimming removed 5 bases at V and 4 bases at J, with 19 bases between. This chain's CDR3 is CASSPLGGESADTQYF. The CDR3 DNA sequence: TGTGCCAGCAGCCCCCTGGGGGGCGAATCGGCAGATACGCAGTATTTT.

The chain is built from TRBV7-2 and TRBJ2-7; 8 nucleotides line up with TRBD1. Germline-derived CDR1 and CDR2 are SGHTA and FQGNSA. The junction had 8 bases not matched to a gene; V was cut back by 1 base and J by 6 bases. The CDR3 covers 15 residues. The CDR3 protein is CASSLGVAGGVEQYF. CDR3 in DNA: TGTGCCAGCAGCTTAGGAGTGGCAGGGGGCGTCGAGCAGTACTTC.

The table lists this clonotype with a few counts. The rearrangement uses TRBV29-1 and TRBJ1-2; D possibly corresponds to TRBD1 (6 bases). The ends were cut back, 3 bases at V and 0 bases at J, with 14 bases in the middle. The CDR3 loop spans 15 amino acids. Germline CDR1 SQVTM, CDR2 ANQGSEA. CDR3 region: CSVDVYRDTNYGYTF. The DNA of the CDR3 is TGCAGCGTTGATGTTTACAGGGATACTAACTATGGCTACACCTTC.

This chain uses TRBV12-3 or TRBV12-4 with TRBJ2-1, with 12 bases that match TRBD2. V lost 6 bases, J lost 3 bases, and 9 bases stayed unmatched. The CDR3 sequence is 17 residues long. This CDR3 reads CASSSSGGAVLYNEQFF. CDR3 bases: TGTGCCAGCAGCTCTAGCGGGGGGGCCGTTCTCTACAATGAGCAGTTCTTC.

The chain couples TRBV15 to TRBJ2-5, with unresolved D. CDR1 and CDR2 (germline): LNHNV, YYDKDF (reference sequence). Trimming pared 2 bases from V and 1 base from J, leaving 5 bases between. CDR3 length equals 13 residues. CDR3 residues: CATSRRRQETQYF. The CDR3 DNA reads as TGTGCCACCAGCAGACGCCGCCAAGAGACCCAGTACTTC.

This clonotype was picked up a small number of times. The chain links TRBV5-1 to TRBJ1-1; D gene unclear. In germline, CDR1 is SGHRS, CDR2 YFSETQ. V was shortened by 1 base and J by 7 bases, with 11 bases between the two germline ends. The CDR3 runs to 13 residues. CDR3 DNA sequence: TGCGCCAGCAGCTTGACGACATTCCGTGAAGCTTTCTTT. It translates to CASSLTTFREAFF.

This clonotype showed up just a few times. The rearrangement links TRBV7-9 to TRBJ1-4, with 8 bases that match TRBD1. The CDR3 length is 14 residues. Germline V CDR1 and CDR2: SEHNR, FQNEAQ (reference sequence). Losses at the gene ends were 6 bases for V and 6 bases for J; bases not matched to a gene: 6. The chain's CDR3 is CASRLQGVDEKLFF. The DNA for the CDR3 is TGTGCCAGCAGGCTACAGGGGGTGGATGAAAAACTGTTTTTT.

The CDR3 loop reads CASTGTVSYEQYF. The CDR3 nucleotides read TGTGCCAGCACCGGGACAGTCTCCTACGAGCAGTACTTC. The chain couples TRBV7-9 to TRBJ2-7; 7 bases agree with TRBD1. The V gene's germline CDR1 is SEHNR and CDR2 FQNEAQ (reference sequence). J gave up 0 bases and V 7 bases, and 3 bases lay outside the gene matches. The CDR3 length is 13 residues.

J is TRBJ1-1 and V is TRBV7-9, with a possible D match to TRBD1 (6 bases). V was shortened by 3 bases and J by 5 bases, with 7 bases between the two germline ends. CDR1 is SEHNR, CDR2 FQNEAQ, per germline (reference sequence). The CDR3 totals 12 residues. CDR3 in DNA: TGTGCCAGCAGCTTCGGACAGACTGAAGCTTTCTTT. Its protein is CASSFGQTEAFF.

V gene TRBV7-8 combines with J gene TRBJ1-5; TRBD1 is a possible D gene (6 bases). CDR3 size: 17 residues. Germline assignment: CDR1 SGHVS and CDR2 FQNEAQ. With 8 bases removed from V and 5 bases from J, the gap between germline ends came to 25 bases. The DNA for the CDR3 is TGTGCCAGCGGCGAGAGGGGGGGCCCGGAGTTGGATCAGCCCCAGCATTTT. Its protein is CASGERGGPELDQPQHF.

The chain uses TRBV6-5 and TRBJ1-1; 8 nucleotides line up with TRBD1. The CDR3 runs to 15 residues. The J segment lost 5 bases and the V segment lost 0 bases, leaving 5 bases of the junction unmatched. In germline, CDR1 is MNHEY, CDR2 SVGAGI. For the CDR3, the DNA is TGTGCCAGCAGTTACTCGAGACAGGGGAGTACTGAAGCTTTCTTT. Its protein product is CASSYSRQGSTEAFF.